In its sample, the clone carrying this T cell receptor (beta chain) was seen a few times. Germline V gene data show CDR1 as SEHNR and CDR2 as FQNEAQ (reference sequence). The CDR3 consists of 16 residues. V shed 5 bases and J shed 2 bases, with 18 bases lying between them. TCRdb redid the calling of the 5' RACE reads with MiXCR, one entry per CDR3 protein. The sample has 350,000 to 400,000 distinct CDR3 sequences, 21% seen once. This sample was included in a study of T-cell memory formation after mild COVID-19. The sequenced sample consisted of PBMCs or a T cell subset sorted from them (not recorded which). The V gene is TRBV7-9, the J gene TRBJ2-5, with D unresolved. This clonotype was sampled from an adult woman who had mild COVID-19 (a few samples of this study predate the infection). Cell type and time point are not known. CDR3 sequence: CASSRTFTGQQETQYF. CDR3 DNA sequence: TGTGCCAGCAGCCGGACCTTTACCGGGCAACAAGAGACCCAGTACTTC. The variable domain in full, completed from reference TRBV7-9 and TRBJ2-5, reads DTGVSQNPRHKITKRGQNVTFRCDPISEHNRLYWYRQTLGQGPEFLTYFQNEAQLEKSRLLSDRFSAERPKGSFSTLEIQRTEQGDSAMYLCASSRTFTGQQETQYFGPGTRLLVL.